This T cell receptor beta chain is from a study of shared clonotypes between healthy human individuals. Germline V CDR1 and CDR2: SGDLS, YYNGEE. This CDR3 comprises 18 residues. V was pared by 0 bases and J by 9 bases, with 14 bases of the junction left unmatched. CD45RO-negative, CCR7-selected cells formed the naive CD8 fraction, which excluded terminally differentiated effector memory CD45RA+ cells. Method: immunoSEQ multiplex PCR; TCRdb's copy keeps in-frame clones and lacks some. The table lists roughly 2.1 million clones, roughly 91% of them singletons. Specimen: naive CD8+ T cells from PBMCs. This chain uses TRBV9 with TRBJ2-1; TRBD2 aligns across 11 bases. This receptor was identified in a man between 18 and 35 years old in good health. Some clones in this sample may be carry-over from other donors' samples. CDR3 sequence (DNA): TGTGCCAGCAGCGTAGGAAGGGGGCTAGCGGGAGGCCCGGGTGAGCAGTTCTTC. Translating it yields CASSVGRGLAGGPGEQFF.